The rows below give T cell receptor beta chains drawn from one sample of a study of blood T cell repertoires in COVID-19. Only in-frame clones appear in the TCRdb table, and some are missing; sequencing was by immunoSEQ multiplex PCR. The table records 300,000 to 400,000 clones, 80% to 90% of them present only once. The sequencing input was PBMCs or T cells enriched from blood (not recorded which). These receptors all come from a young man who had recovered from COVID-19. Each CDR3 is given with its conserved first and last residue. Fields, in order: clone size, V gene, J gene, D gene, CDR3 DNA, CDR3 protein. The D gene is left open where the match is weak. The size of a clone is reported for some rows only, either as once, few or many, or as a class for expanded clones.

NA	TRBV15	TRBJ2-1	TRBD1	TGTGCCACCAGCAGAGATCGACAGGGGGTAGGCAATGAGCAGTTCTTC	CATSRDRQGVGNEQFF
NA	TRBV25-1	TRBJ2-6	NA	TGTGCCAGCAGTGAATCGAGGGCGGGACGGGCCAACGTCCTGACTTTC	CASSESRAGRANVLTF
NA	TRBV4-2	TRBJ2-2	TRBD2	TGTGCCAGCAGCCAAGAGGCAGGGAGGGCCGGGGAGCTGTTTTTT	CASSQEAGRAGELFF
once	TRBV27	TRBJ2-5	TRBD2	TGTGCCAGCAGTTTAATCCGGGGGGGAGAGACCCAGTACTTC	CASSLIRGGETQYF
NA	TRBV7-9	TRBJ2-2	NA	TGTGCCAGCACCACCCCCCCGTCCGGGGAGCTGTTTTTT	CASTTPPSGELFF
NA	TRBV9	TRBJ1-2	TRBD1	TGTGCCAGCAGCGCGCGACAGGGGAGGGATGGCTACACCTTC	CASSARQGRDGYTF
NA	TRBV10-3	TRBJ1-6	NA	TGTGCCATAGGCAAAGAGACATCACCCCTCCACTTT	CAIGKETSPLHF
NA	TRBV6-2/TRBV6-3	TRBJ1-1	NA	TGTGCCAGCAGTTCAAAGACAGGATGGTTTAGAAACACTGAAGCTTTCTTT	CASSSKTGWFRNTEAFF
NA	TRBV7-6	TRBJ1-3	TRBD1	TGTGCCAGCAGCTTAGGGCAGGGGGCCAGTGGAAACACCATATATTTT	CASSLGQGASGNTIYF
NA	TRBV5-6	TRBJ1-2	NA	TGTGCCAGCAGCTTGGTTGGCCACACAGGGAACTATGGCTACACCTTC	CASSLVGHTGNYGYTF
NA	TRBV19	TRBJ1-5	TRBD1	TGTGCCAGTAGTACACTAAACTACAGGGGCAACAATCAGCCCCAGCATTTT	CASSTLNYRGNNQPQHF
NA	TRBV18	TRBJ1-2	TRBD1	TGTGCCAGCTCACCTCAGACAGGGGAGATCTATGGCTACACCTTC	CASSPQTGEIYGYTF
NA	TRBV6-5	TRBJ1-5	NA	TGTGCCAGCAGTTACTTGGGGGGGGAACAGCCCCAGCATTTT	CASSYLGGEQPQHF
NA	TRBV6-5	TRBJ2-5	NA	TGTGCCAGCAGATCAGGGGTGGGGGAGACCCAGTACTTC	CASRSGVGETQYF
NA	TRBV19	TRBJ1-5	NA	TGTGCCAGTAGTTTCAGGGTCTATAGCAATCAGCCCCAGCATTTT	CASSFRVYSNQPQHF
NA	TRBV2	TRBJ1-1	NA	TGTGCCAGCAGCGGCCCGGTCGGAGGAGCTTTCTTT	CASSGPVGGAFF
NA	TRBV4-2	TRBJ1-4	TRBD1	TGTGCCAGCAGCCAAGGGACAGGAGAAAAACTGTTTTTT	CASSQGTGEKLFF
once	TRBV7-3	TRBJ2-6	NA	TGTGCCAGCAGCTCTAGCGCCGGGGCCAACGTCCTGACTTTC	CASSSSAGANVLTF
NA	TRBV7-2	TRBJ1-5	NA	TGTGCCAGCAGCCCAGGGTTTGGGAGCGGGCAGCCCCAGCATTTT	CASSPGFGSGQPQHF
NA	TRBV14	TRBJ2-1	TRBD2	TGTGCCAGCAGCCGGACTAGCGGGACTGAGCAGTTCTTC	CASSRTSGTEQFF
once	TRBV2	TRBJ2-3	TRBD2	TGTGCCAGCAGTGGTGGAGCGGGAGGCAGGGCGGATACGCAGTATTTT	CASSGGAGGRADTQYF
NA	TRBV7-2	TRBJ1-1	NA	TGTGCCAGCAGCTTTCCCCCCAAGGGGAAATTGAACACTGAAGCTTTCTTT	CASSFPPKGKLNTEAFF
NA	TRBV5-3	TRBJ2-7	NA	TGTGCCAGAAGCACAGGGCAGGGGCAGACCCCTTACGAGCAGTACTTC	CARSTGQGQTPYEQYF
NA	TRBV5-8	TRBJ2-1	TRBD1	TGTGCCAGCAGCGACAGGGGGAAGAATGAGCAGTTCTTC	CASSDRGKNEQFF
NA	TRBV5-1	TRBJ2-7	NA	TGCGCCAGCAGCTTGGTTTGGGGGGGCTCGGACGAGCAGTACTTC	CASSLVWGGSDEQYF
NA	TRBV4-3	TRBJ2-2	NA	TGCGCCAGCAGCCAAGATGCACCCTCTTCCTACAGACTAACCACCGGGGAGCTGTTTTTT	CASSQDAPSSYRLTTGELFF
NA	TRBV7-3	TRBJ1-1	NA	TGTGCCAGCAGCTTAGGCCCAACAGAGTCAGCTTTCTTT	CASSLGPTESAFF
NA	TRBV4-2	TRBJ1-2	TRBD1	TGTGCCAGCAGCCAACTCCCCGGGACAGGGGGGCGTCTCACCTTC	CASSQLPGTGGRLTF
few	TRBV12-3/TRBV12-4	TRBJ2-7	TRBD2	TGTGCCAGCACGGCTAGCGGGGGGCGCGAGCAGTACTTC	CASTASGGREQYF
NA	TRBV12-3/TRBV12-4	TRBJ1-1	NA	TGTGCCAGCAACAATGACAGGAACACTGAAGCTTTCTTT	CASNNDRNTEAFF
NA	TRBV3-1/TRBV3-2	TRBJ1-1	NA	TGTGCCAGCAGCCCCCAGCGGGGTGGAGCTTTCTTT	CASSPQRGGAFF
NA	TRBV5-1	TRBJ2-1	TRBD1	TGCGCCAGCAGCTTGCAGGGGTCAGGGGGCGATGAGCAGTTCTTC	CASSLQGSGGDEQFF
NA	TRBV6-5	TRBJ1-3	NA	TGTGCCAGTTTTACAGGGACTGGAAACACCATATATTTT	CASFTGTGNTIYF
NA	TRBV5-1	TRBJ1-1	TRBD1	TGCGCCAGCAGCTTGGGACAGGGGAAGAACACTGAAGCTTTCTTT	CASSLGQGKNTEAFF
NA	TRBV7-3	TRBJ2-3	TRBD2	TGTGCCAGCAGCTTACGCCAGGGAGGGACGGGGAATACGCAGTATTTT	CASSLRQGGTGNTQYF
NA	TRBV29-1	TRBJ2-2	TRBD1	TGCAGCGCCGGGGACAGGGAGGTTCCCGGGGAGCTGTTTTTT	CSAGDREVPGELFF
once	TRBV20-1	TRBJ1-2	NA	TGCAGTGCTAGTACAGGGTACGGCTATGGCTACACCTTC	CSASTGYGYGYTF
NA	TRBV5-1	TRBJ1-4	TRBD1	TGCGCCAGCAGCTTAAGGACAGGGATAAATGAAAAACTGTTTTTT	CASSLRTGINEKLFF
NA	TRBV10-2	TRBJ2-3	NA	TGCGCCAGCCGGCGGAGCTCCATCACAGATACGCAGTATTTT	CASRRSSITDTQYF
NA	TRBV18	TRBJ1-6	NA	TGTGCCAGCTCACCAGGTTATTCGCAGGCATCACCCCTCCACTTT	CASSPGYSQASPLHF
NA	TRBV9	TRBJ2-1	TRBD2	TGTGCCAGCACACCTGCGGGAGGGCCTTACAATGAGCAGTTCTTC	CASTPAGGPYNEQFF
NA	TRBV18	TRBJ2-7	NA	TGTGCCAGCTCCATAGGGGACTCCTACGAGCAGTACTTC	CASSIGDSYEQYF
NA	TRBV12-3/TRBV12-4	TRBJ1-2	NA	TGTGCCAGCAGTTTGGGGGGGGAGTATGGCTACACCTTC	CASSLGGEYGYTF
NA	TRBV11-3	TRBJ1-2	NA	TGTGCCAGCCTTGTTCCTAACAGGGAGAGGAACTATGGCTACACCTTC	CASLVPNRERNYGYTF
NA	TRBV15	TRBJ2-5	NA	TGTGCCACCAGCAGAGGCGCTAAGTACGGAGGAGAGACCCAGTACTTC	CATSRGAKYGGETQYF
NA	TRBV5-1	TRBJ1-4	NA	TGCGCCAGCAGCCCTGGACAGCTCAATGAAAAACTGTTTTTT	CASSPGQLNEKLFF
NA	TRBV18	TRBJ1-5	NA	TGTGCCAGCTCCCTCGACTATAGCAATCAGCCCCAGCATTTT	CASSLDYSNQPQHF
NA	TRBV7-9	TRBJ2-3	NA	TGTGCCAGCAGCCAAGGGACTAGCACAGATACGCAGTATTTT	CASSQGTSTDTQYF
NA	TRBV19	TRBJ1-5	TRBD1	TGTGCCAGTAGGCAAACCGGGACAGGGGTTCAGCCCCAGCATTTT	CASRQTGTGVQPQHF
NA	TRBV28	TRBJ2-7	NA	TGTGCCAGCAGTTATCGACCAGGCGAGCAGTACTTC	CASSYRPGEQYF
NA	TRBV19	TRBJ1-5	NA	TGTGCCTCCGGGGGGGGCGGTCAGCCCCAGCATTTT	CASGGGGQPQHF
NA	TRBV25-1	TRBJ1-5	TRBD1	TGTGCCAGCAGCCAGACAGGGATCCAGCCCCAGCATTTT	CASSQTGIQPQHF
NA	TRBV11-2	TRBJ1-1	NA	TGTGCCAGCAGCTTATATGGGCAGGAAGCTTTCTTT	CASSLYGQEAFF
many	TRBV19	TRBJ2-1	NA	TGTGCCAGTAGTTTCAGGGGAAATGAGCAGTTCTTC	CASSFRGNEQFF
NA	TRBV19	TRBJ1-5	NA	TGTGCCAGTAGACCGGGACAACGCAATCAGCCCCAGCATTTT	CASRPGQRNQPQHF
NA	TRBV3-1/TRBV3-2	TRBJ2-1	NA	TGTGCCAGCAGTCCGGGAAGTCGACTACGCCTCGGAGAGCAGTTCTTC	CASSPGSRLRLGEQFF
NA	TRBV18	TRBJ1-1	NA	TGTGCCAGCTCACACAGATCGACTGAAGCTTTCTTT	CASSHRSTEAFF
NA	TRBV19	TRBJ2-1	NA	TGTGCCAGTAGTATAGTCCCTAGTAGGGGTTTCGGTGAGCAGTTCTTC	CASSIVPSRGFGEQFF
few	TRBV30	TRBJ1-5	NA	TGTGCCTGGCAGGGATATGGTAGCAATCAGCCCCAGCATTTT	CAWQGYGSNQPQHF
NA	TRBV30	TRBJ1-1	NA	TGTGCCTGGAGTGAGTGGAGAGGACTAGTTTTTGAAGCTTTCTTT	CAWSEWRGLVFEAFF